The clone carrying this T cell receptor (beta chain) was detected only once. The antigen remains undetermined. CDR1 is WSHSY, CDR2 SAAADI, per germline. This CDR3 comprises 13 residues. Trimming at V came to 7 bases and at J to 5 bases, leaving 2 bases not matched to a gene. The donors formed part of the roughly 110-subject validation cohort, distinct from the roughly 730-subject first cohort. The table came from immunoSEQ multiplex PCR; TCRdb's copy has only in-frame clones and leaves some out. The top ten hold about 1.5% of the sample, which has 70,000 to 75,000 clones, about 94% seen once. This entry comes from a study of cytomegalovirus exposure and HLA in healthy donors. General study results and limits: Subsequent analysis revealed that first-cohort TCR clusters tended to co-occur in the 120 or so validation repertoires. Most TCRs appeared rarely, but some public TCRs recurred in many donors.

The specimen was PBMCs. The TCR originated in a man younger than 35 in good health and CMV-seropositive. V and J are TRBV10-2 and TRBJ2-4; 10 positions agree with TRBD2. The CDR3 DNA is TGCGCCAGCAAGCTAGCGGGAGAAAACATTCAGTACTTC. It yields the protein CASKLAGENIQYF.